This TCR beta chain stems from a study of blood T cell repertoires in COVID-19. Whole-study context: The United States, Italy and Spain were the sources of the acute and convalescent COVID-19 samples. T cells, B-cell-depleted T cells, or PBMCs provided the cDNA or gDNA that served as material.

V shed 3 bases and J shed 2 bases, with 5 bases lying between them. Germline V gene sequence: CDR1 SGHNT, CDR2 YYREEE (reference sequence). There are 12 residues in the CDR3. Per the original data handling: Reference gene primer amplification yielded estimated nucleated cell counts. Clones were read by immunoSEQ multiplex PCR, and TCRdb kept only the in-frame ones, dropping some. V and J calls and clone size follow that table, whereas D and trimming were derived from the DNA. This table holds around 72,000 clones, more than 85% found once. J is TRBJ1-1 and V is TRBV5-4; D is undetermined. This TCR was recovered from a human donor with active COVID-19. The donor label of this sample is uncertain. The sample consisted of peripheral blood. CDR3 sequence (DNA): TGTGCCAGCAGCTCAGGAAACACTGAAGCTTTCTTT. This sequence encodes CASSSGNTEAFF.